The sequence of this T cell receptor beta chain was determined in a study of technical replicates of blood from several donors. Assay used: immunoSEQ multiplex PCR; TCRdb lists only in-frame clones, some missing. The sample lists about 70,000 clones; roughly 96% were seen once. Germline CDR1 reads SNHLY; CDR2 reads FYNNEI. This CDR3 is 15 amino acids long. Trimming shortened V by 3 bases and J by 3 bases, and 14 bases separated the two germline ends. The sequencing sample was made of T cells isolated from PBMCs. J is TRBJ1-2 and V is TRBV2, with D perhaps matching TRBD1 (6 bases). The sequence derives from a human donor in good health. This chain's CDR3 is CASSDPMGTYYGYTF. The CDR3 nucleotides read TGTGCCAGCAGTGACCCCATGGGGACATACTATGGCTACACCTTC.